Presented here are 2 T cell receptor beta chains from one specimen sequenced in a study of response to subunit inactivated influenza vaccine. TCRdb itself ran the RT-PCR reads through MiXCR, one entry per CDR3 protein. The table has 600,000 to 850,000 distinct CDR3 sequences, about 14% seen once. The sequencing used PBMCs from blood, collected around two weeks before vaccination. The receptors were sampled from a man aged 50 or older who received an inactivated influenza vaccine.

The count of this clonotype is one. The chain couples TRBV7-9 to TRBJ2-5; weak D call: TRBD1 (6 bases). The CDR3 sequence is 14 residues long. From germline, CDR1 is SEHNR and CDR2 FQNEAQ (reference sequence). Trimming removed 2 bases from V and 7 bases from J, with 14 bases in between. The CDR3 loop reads CASSLQNRAGTQYF. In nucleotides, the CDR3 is TGTGCCAGCAGCTTACAGAACAGGGCGGGGACCCAGTACTTC.

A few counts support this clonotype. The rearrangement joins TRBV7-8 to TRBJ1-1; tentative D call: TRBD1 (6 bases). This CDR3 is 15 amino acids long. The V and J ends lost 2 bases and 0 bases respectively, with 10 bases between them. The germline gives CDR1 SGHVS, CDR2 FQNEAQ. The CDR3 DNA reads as TGTGCCAGCAGCTTAACGACAGGAATGAACACTGAAGCTTTCTTT. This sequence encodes CASSLTTGMNTEAFF.